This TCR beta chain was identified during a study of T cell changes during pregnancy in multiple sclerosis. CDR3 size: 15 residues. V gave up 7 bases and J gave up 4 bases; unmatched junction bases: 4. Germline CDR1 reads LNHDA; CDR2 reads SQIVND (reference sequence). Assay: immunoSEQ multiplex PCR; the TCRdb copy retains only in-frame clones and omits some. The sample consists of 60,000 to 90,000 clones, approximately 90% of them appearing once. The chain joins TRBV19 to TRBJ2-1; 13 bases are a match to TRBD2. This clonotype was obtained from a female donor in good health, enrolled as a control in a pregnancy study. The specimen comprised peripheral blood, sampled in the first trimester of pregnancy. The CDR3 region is CASMGTSGVYNEQFF. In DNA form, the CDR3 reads TGTGCCAGTATGGGGACTAGCGGGGTTTACAATGAGCAGTTCTTC. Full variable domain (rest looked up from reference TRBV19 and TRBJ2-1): DGGITQSPKYLFRKEGQNVTLSCEQNLNHDAMYWYRQDPGQGLRLIYYSQIVNDFQKGDIAEGYSVSREKKESFPLTVTSAQKNPTAFYLCASMGTSGVYNEQFFGPGTRLTVL.